This TCR beta chain is drawn from a study of T-cell memory formation after mild COVID-19 (dated by TCRdb to the early 2020s). Regarding the research as a whole: Most TCR sequence clusters were specific to one of the two donors. In two donors, T-cell clones that expanded and contracted after mild COVID-19 were followed by sequencing TCRalpha and TCRbeta repertoires longitudinally. The cohort comprised two young, previously healthy adult volunteers, one female and one male.

Worth noting for this clonotype: There is no known antigen for this receptor. Within one base of it there is no much larger clone, and no base qualities were kept.

Study-wide findings and limitations: Some responding clones were detected in pre-infection memory, suggesting pre-existing cross-reactive memory T cells joined the SARS-CoV-2 response. The second-wave clones that peaked on day 37 were not confirmed to be SARS-CoV-2 specific. Balanced CD4/CD8 phenotypes were observed for clones contracting from day 15 to 85, whereas a bias towards CD4+ was observed for a second wave of clones expanding from day 15 to 37. The study covered only a couple of mild cases, and larger cohorts including severe cases with pre-infection samples were considered necessary. Contracting CD4+ clones appeared mostly in the CM and EM memory subsets, whereas CD8+ clones were enriched in EMRA.

Ficoll-Paque density gradient centrifugation was used to isolate PBMCs. Data came from an Illumina NovaSeq 6000. cDNA libraries for TCRalpha and TCRbeta were prepared by 5'RACE using constant-segment primers, with sample barcodes and unique molecular identifiers added. Trizol reagent was used to extract RNA from every sample. Library amplification was performed in two PCR steps, and a second sample barcode and Illumina TruSeq adapters were introduced in the second step. Libraries were sequenced on an Illumina NovaSeq with 2 x 150 bp paired-end reads. The original pipeline was this. Reads were demultiplexed and collapsed into UMI-guided consensus sequences with migec v1.2.7. With mixcr v2.1.11, UMI consensuses were aligned to TRA and TRB V and J templates and assembled into clonotypes. Clonotypes were classified as expanded or contracted when called significant by both edgeR and NoisET, with noise models trained on biological replicates. For edgeR calls, the cutoffs were a false discovery rate-adjusted p below 0.01 and a log2 fold-change threshold of 1. As an exploratory analysis of dynamics, max-normalized trajectories of the 1000 most abundant clonotypes were examined with PCA combined with hierarchical clustering. The CD4 or CD8 phenotype of responding clones was assigned using the separately sequenced CD4+ and CD8+ repertoires. TCRdb ran its own pipeline on the public reads, namely fastp trimming at Q25 and MiXCR clone calling, and kept in-frame beta chains. Each entry is one CDR3 protein sequence, shown with its most common DNA and genes. These V and J calls derive from TCRdb rather than the authors' analysis. This sample gives 270,000 or so distinct CDR3 sequences in total; more than 15% of them show up just once. Under 25% of the sample is taken by the ten largest.

The CDR3 has 13 amino acids, counting the end cysteine and phenylalanine. The sequence is cut down to CDR3 DNA, 39 bases in frame from base 1. The germline ends are 7 bases apart after V is trimmed by 3 bases and J by 2 bases. The clonotype comes from a man aged 18 to 29 who had mild COVID-19 (a few samples of this study predate the infection). The sample titles of this study are shuffled in the database, so cell type and time point are left out; the donor was told from shared clones. The chain is made from TRBV12-3 or TRBV12-4 and TRBJ1-1; the D gene lacks a confident call. The specimen sequenced was PBMCs or a T cell subset sorted from them (not recorded which). This receptor carries the CDR3 CASSLSLNTEAFF. The DNA reads TGTGCCAGCAGTTTGAGCCTCAACACTGAAGCTTTCTTT.